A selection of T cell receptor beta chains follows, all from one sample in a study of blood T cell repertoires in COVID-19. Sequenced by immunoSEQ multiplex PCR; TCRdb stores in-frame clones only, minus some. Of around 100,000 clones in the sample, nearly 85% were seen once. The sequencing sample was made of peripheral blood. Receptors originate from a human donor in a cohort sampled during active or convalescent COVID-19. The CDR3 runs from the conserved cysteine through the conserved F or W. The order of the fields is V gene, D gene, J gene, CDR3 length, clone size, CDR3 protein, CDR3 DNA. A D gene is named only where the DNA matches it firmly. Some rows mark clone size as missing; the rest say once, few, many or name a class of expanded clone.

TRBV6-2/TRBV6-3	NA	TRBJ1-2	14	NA	CASSYSVGSYGYTF	TGTGCCAGCAGTTACTCGGTGGGCTCGTATGGCTACACCTTC
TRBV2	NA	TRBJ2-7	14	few	CASSDNGVTYEQYF	TGTGCCAGCAGTGATAACGGGGTTACCTACGAGCAGTACTTC
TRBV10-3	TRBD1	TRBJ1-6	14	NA	CATSPGQGYSPLHF	TGTGCCACGAGTCCGGGACAGGGTTATTCACCCCTCCACTTT
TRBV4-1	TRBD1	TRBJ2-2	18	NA	CASSQDGPGTANTGELFF	TGCGCCAGCAGCCAAGATGGACCCGGGACAGCGAACACCGGGGAGCTGTTTTTT
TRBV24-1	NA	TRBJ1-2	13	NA	CATSTRDFDGYTF	TGTGCCACCAGTACACGGGACTTTGATGGCTACACCTTC
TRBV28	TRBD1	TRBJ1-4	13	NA	CASQTGGDEKLFF	TGTGCCAGCCAGACAGGGGGAGATGAAAAACTGTTTTTT
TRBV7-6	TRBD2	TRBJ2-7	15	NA	CASSHGGAGDYEQYF	TGTGCCAGCAGCCATGGTGGGGCGGGGGACTACGAGCAGTACTTC
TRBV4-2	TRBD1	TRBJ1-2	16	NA	CASSPPGQGANYGYTF	TGTGCCAGCAGCCCCCCGGGACAGGGGGCGAACTATGGCTACACCTTC
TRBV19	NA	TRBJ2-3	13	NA	CASSIEGRDTQYF	TGTGCCAGTAGTATAGAGGGCCGAGATACGCAGTATTTT
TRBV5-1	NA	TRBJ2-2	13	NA	CASSLYITGELFF	TGCGCCAGCAGCTTGTACATCACCGGGGAGCTGTTTTTT
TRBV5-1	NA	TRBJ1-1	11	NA	CASSFEGRAFF	TGCGCCAGCAGCTTCGAGGGAAGGGCTTTCTTT
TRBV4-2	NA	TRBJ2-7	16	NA	CASSQDEQGGTYEQYF	TGTGCCAGCAGCCAAGATGAACAGGGGGGGACTTACGAGCAGTACTTC
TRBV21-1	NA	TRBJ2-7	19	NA	CASSNILNHRDTGVYEQYF	TGTGCCAGCAGCAACATTTTAAATCACCGGGACACCGGCGTTTACGAGCAGTACTTC
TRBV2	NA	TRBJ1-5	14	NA	CASSELSGPQPQHF	TGTGCCAGCAGTGAATTGTCAGGGCCTCAGCCCCAGCATTTT
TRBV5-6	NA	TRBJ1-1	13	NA	CASSLGRGIGAFF	TGTGCCAGCAGCTTGGGTCGGGGGATTGGCGCTTTCTTT
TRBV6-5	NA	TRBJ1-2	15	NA	CASSYVKGASYGYTF	TGTGCCAGCAGTTACGTCAAAGGGGCGAGCTATGGCTACACCTTC
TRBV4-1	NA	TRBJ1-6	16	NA	CASSQDSSRLSSPLHF	TGCGCCAGCAGCCAAGATTCATCCAGGTTGTCTTCACCCCTCCACTTT
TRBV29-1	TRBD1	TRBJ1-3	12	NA	CSAGQGGNTIYF	TGCAGCGCAGGACAGGGGGGAAACACCATATATTTT
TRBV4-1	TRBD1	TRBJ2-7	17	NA	CASSQDVTGTGVYEQYF	TGCGCCAGCAGCCAAGACGTCACCGGGACAGGGGTCTACGAGCAGTACTTC
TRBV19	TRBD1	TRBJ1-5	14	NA	CASSIRQGGQPQHF	TGTGCCAGTAGTATTCGACAGGGTGGACAGCCCCAGCATTTT
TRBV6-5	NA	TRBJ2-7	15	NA	CASRDRPAWAYEQYF	TGTGCCAGCAGGGATCGGCCAGCTTGGGCATACGAGCAGTACTTC
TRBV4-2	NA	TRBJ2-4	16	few	CASSLEGFGSKNIQYF	TGTGCCAGCAGCTTGGAGGGGTTCGGGTCCAAAAACATTCAGTACTTC
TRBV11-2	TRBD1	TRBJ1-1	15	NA	CASSAHRGGNTEAFF	TGTGCCAGCAGCGCACACAGGGGTGGAAACACTGAAGCTTTCTTT
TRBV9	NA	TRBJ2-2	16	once	CASNRAGAANTGELFF	TGTGCCAGCAACCGGGCGGGGGCTGCGAACACCGGGGAGCTGTTTTTT
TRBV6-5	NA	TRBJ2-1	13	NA	CASSYRLDNEQFF	TGTGCCAGCAGTTACCGACTTGACAATGAGCAGTTCTTC
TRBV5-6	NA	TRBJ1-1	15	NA	CASSFLSGGNTEAFF	TGTGCCAGCAGCTTTTTGTCCGGAGGGAACACTGAAGCTTTCTTT
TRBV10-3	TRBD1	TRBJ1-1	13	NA	CAISPRQGREAFF	TGTGCCATCAGTCCCCGACAGGGAAGGGAAGCTTTCTTT
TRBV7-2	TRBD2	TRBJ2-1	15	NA	CASSISGGAYNEQFF	TGTGCCAGCAGCATAAGCGGGGGGGCTTACAATGAGCAGTTCTTC
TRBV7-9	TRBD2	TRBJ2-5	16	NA	CASSHKDGGELGTQYF	TGTGCCAGCAGCCATAAAGACGGGGGGGAATTAGGGACCCAGTACTTC
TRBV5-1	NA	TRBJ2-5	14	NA	CASSLEGSQGTQYF	TGCGCCAGCAGCTTGGAGGGCAGTCAGGGGACCCAGTACTTC
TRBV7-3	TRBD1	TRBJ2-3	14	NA	CASSSTGGQDTQYF	TGTGCCAGCAGCTCGACAGGGGGCCAAGATACGCAGTATTTT
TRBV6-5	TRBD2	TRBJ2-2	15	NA	CASSHSGGVIGELFF	TGTGCCAGCAGCCACTCGGGGGGAGTTATCGGGGAGCTGTTTTTT
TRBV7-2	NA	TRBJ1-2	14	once	CASSLGPAAYGYTF	TGTGCCAGCAGCTTAGGTCCAGCGGCCTATGGCTACACCTTC
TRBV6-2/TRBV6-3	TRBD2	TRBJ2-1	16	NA	CASSPPGRRGSNEQFF	TGTGCCAGCAGTCCCCCGGGGCGCCGCGGGAGCAATGAGCAGTTCTTC
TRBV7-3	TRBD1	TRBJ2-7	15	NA	CASSLNTGDLSEQYF	TGTGCCAGCAGCTTAAACACAGGGGATTTGAGCGAGCAGTACTTC
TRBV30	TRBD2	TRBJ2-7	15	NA	CAWSAGLAGGYEQYF	TGTGCCTGGAGTGCAGGACTAGCGGGGGGCTACGAGCAGTACTTC
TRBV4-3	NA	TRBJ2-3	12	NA	CASSQGRGTLYF	TGCGCCAGCAGCCAAGGGAGGGGTACGCTGTATTTT
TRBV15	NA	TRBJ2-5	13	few	CATSPLAGETQYF	TGTGCCACCAGCCCCCTGGCGGGAGAGACCCAGTACTTC
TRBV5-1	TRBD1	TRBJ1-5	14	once	CASSLEPGGQPQHF	TGCGCCAGCAGCTTGGAGCCAGGGGGACAGCCCCAGCATTTT
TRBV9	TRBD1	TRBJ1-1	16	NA	CASSVEPTGGGTEAFF	TGTGCCAGCAGCGTAGAACCGACAGGGGGCGGCACTGAAGCTTTCTTT
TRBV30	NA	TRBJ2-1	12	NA	CARQGNYNEQFF	TGTGCCCGCCAGGGGAACTACAATGAGCAGTTCTTC
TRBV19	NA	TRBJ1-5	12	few	CASRDSWQPQHF	TGTGCCAGTAGGGACAGCTGGCAGCCCCAGCATTTT
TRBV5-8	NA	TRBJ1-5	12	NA	CASSLVDQPQHF	TGTGCCAGCAGCTTGGTCGATCAGCCCCAGCATTTT
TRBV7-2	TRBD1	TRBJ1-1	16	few	CASSPGGHLRNTEAFF	TGTGCCAGCAGCCCAGGGGGGCACCTTAGGAACACTGAAGCTTTCTTT
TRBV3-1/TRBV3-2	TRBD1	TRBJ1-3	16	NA	CASSQWRGDSGNTIYF	TGTGCCAGCAGCCAATGGCGTGGGGACAGTGGAAACACCATATATTTT
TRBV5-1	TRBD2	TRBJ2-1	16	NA	CASSLEAGGNYNEQFF	TGCGCCAGCAGCTTGGAGGCGGGGGGCAACTACAATGAGCAGTTCTTC
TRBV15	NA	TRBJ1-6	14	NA	CATSYISGNSPLHF	TGTGCCACCAGCTACATTAGCGGGAATTCACCCCTCCACTTT
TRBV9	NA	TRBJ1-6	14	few	CASSARGSGSPLHF	TGTGCCAGCAGCGCTCGGGGGTCGGGTTCACCCCTCCACTTT
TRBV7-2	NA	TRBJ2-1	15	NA	CASSTDYASYNEQFF	TGTGCCAGCAGCACCGACTACGCCTCCTACAATGAGCAGTTCTTC
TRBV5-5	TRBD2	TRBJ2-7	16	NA	CASSLDLTSGDYEQYF	TGTGCCAGCAGCTTGGATCTGACTAGCGGGGACTACGAGCAGTACTTC
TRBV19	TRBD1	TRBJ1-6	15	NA	CASSRGGQGASPLHF	TGTGCCAGTAGTAGGGGTGGACAGGGGGCTTCACCCCTCCACTTT
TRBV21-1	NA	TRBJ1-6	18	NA	CASSNRQGGGRVNSPLHF	TGTGCCAGCAGCAACCGACAGGGTGGGGGTAGGGTTAATTCACCCCTCCACTTT
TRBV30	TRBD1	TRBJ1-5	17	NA	CAWSVGQGQWGNQPQHF	TGTGCCTGGAGTGTGGGACAGGGACAATGGGGCAATCAGCCCCAGCATTTT
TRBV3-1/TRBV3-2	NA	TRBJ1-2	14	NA	CASSQDQSRQGYTF	TGTGCCAGCAGCCAAGATCAGTCCCGCCAGGGCTACACCTTC
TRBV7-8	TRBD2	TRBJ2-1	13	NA	CASLAGANNEQFF	TGTGCCAGCCTAGCGGGGGCCAACAATGAGCAGTTCTTC
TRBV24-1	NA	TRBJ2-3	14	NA	CATSGQGHQDTQYF	TGTGCCACCAGTGGGCAGGGTCATCAAGATACGCAGTATTTT
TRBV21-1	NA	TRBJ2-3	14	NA	CASNNGTREDTQYF	TGTGCCAGCAATAACGGGACTAGGGAGGATACGCAGTATTTT
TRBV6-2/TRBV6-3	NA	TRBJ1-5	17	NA	CASSSAYRWGSNQPQHF	TGTGCCAGCAGTTCCGCTTACAGGTGGGGTAGCAATCAGCCCCAGCATTTT
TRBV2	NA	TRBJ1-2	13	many	CASSEARGFGYTF	TGTGCCAGCAGTGAAGCGCGGGGATTTGGCTACACCTTC